This T cell receptor beta chain emerged from a study of cytomegalovirus exposure and HLA in healthy donors. This CDR3 is 14 amino acids long. In germline, CDR1 is SGHRS, CDR2 YFSETQ. Trimming stripped 3 bases from V and 4 bases from J, with 13 bases between. The PCR used 60 Vbeta and 13 Jbeta primers. Repertoires were generated with immunoSEQ multiplex PCR, while TCRdb's copy carries only in-frame clones and drops some. The sample consists of about 160,000 clones, around four fifths of them appearing once. The sample comprised PBMCs. The receptor's source is a woman under 40 in good health and CMV-seronegative. The rearrangement joins TRBV5-1 to TRBJ1-2; no clear D. CDR3: CASSYTPPSYGYTF. The CDR3 DNA reads as TGCGCCAGCAGCTATACCCCTCCCAGCTATGGCTACACCTTC.